This T cell receptor (beta chain) was captured in a study of early T cells in non-severe SARS-CoV-2 infection. General study findings and limits: Clonotype matching in VDJdb favored anti-spike CD8 responses and did not capture private and CD4 specificities.

There are many counts of this clonotype. Its antigen remains unknown. Attached unique molecular identifiers marked individual cDNA molecules. TCRdb re-called the 5' RACE reads with MiXCR, one entry per CDR3 protein. The table has tens of thousands of distinct CDR3 sequences, around 5.8% seen once. Germline values: CDR1 DFQATT, CDR2 SNEGSKA (reference sequence). With 2 bases removed from V and 4 bases from J, the gap between germline ends came to 13 bases. CDR3 length equals 14 residues. Sequenced here: whole blood, sampled at baseline. This TCR came from an adult who was a healthcare worker with PCR-confirmed SARS-CoV-2 infection or an uninfected control (not recorded which). The J gene is TRBJ2-3, the V gene TRBV20-1, with D perhaps TRBD1 or TRBD2 (6 bases each). This CDR3 is CSARRPGAADTQYF. CDR3 sequence (DNA): TGCAGTGCTAGAAGACCGGGGGCGGCAGATACGCAGTATTTT.